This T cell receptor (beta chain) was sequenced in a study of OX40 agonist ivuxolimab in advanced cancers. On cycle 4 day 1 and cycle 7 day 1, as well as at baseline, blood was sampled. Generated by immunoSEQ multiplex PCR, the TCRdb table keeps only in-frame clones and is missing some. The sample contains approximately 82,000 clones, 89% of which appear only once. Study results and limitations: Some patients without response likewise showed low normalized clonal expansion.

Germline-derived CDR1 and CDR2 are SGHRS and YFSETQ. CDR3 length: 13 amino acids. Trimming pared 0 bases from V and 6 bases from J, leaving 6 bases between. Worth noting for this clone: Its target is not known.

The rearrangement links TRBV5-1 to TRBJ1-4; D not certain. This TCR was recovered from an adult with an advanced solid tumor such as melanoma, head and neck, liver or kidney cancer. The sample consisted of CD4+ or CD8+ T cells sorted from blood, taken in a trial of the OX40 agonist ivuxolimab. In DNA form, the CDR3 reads TGCGCCAGCAGCTTGGCGGGTGATGAAAAACTGTTTTTT. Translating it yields CASSLAGDEKLFF.